Listed here are 9 T cell receptor beta chains from one sample, sequenced in a study of blood T cell repertoires in COVID-19. Sequenced by immunoSEQ multiplex PCR; TCRdb stores in-frame clones only, minus some. The sample contains approximately 70,000 clones, 91% of which appear only once. The specimen sequenced was peripheral blood. All receptors come from a man aged 45-65 years with COVID-19, enrolled during active disease.

Only one count was recorded for this clone. This chain connects TRBV4-1 to TRBJ1-1; tentative D call: TRBD1 (5 bases). The CDR3 contains 16 residues. V was clipped by 5 bases and J by 2 bases, with 18 bases between them. From germline, CDR1 is MGHRA and CDR2 YSYEKL. Written as DNA, the CDR3 is TGCGCCAGCAGCTACGGACACCACACCGTAAACACTGAAGCTTTCTTT. This codes for CASSYGHHTVNTEAFF.

The CDR3 loop is CAISESTVQETQYF. The DNA for the CDR3 is TGTGCCATCAGTGAGTCTACAGTCCAAGAGACCCAGTACTTC. This chain connects TRBV10-3 to TRBJ2-5; D gene uncertain. Trimming took off 0 bases at V and 1 base at J, with 6 bases between the two ends. From germline, CDR1 is ENHRY and CDR2 SYGVKD. This CDR3 is built from 14 residues.

The table lists this clone with a count of one. This chain connects TRBV7-3 to TRBJ2-5; 7 nucleotides align to TRBD1. The CDR3 spans 13 residues. Losses at the gene ends were 4 bases for V and 4 bases for J; bases not matched to a gene: 3. Germline values: CDR1 SGHTA, CDR2 FQGTGA. The CDR3 reads CASSYHRGETQYF. The CDR3 DNA is TGTGCCAGCAGCTACCACAGGGGAGAGACCCAGTACTTC.

This chain links TRBV5-1 with TRBJ2-1; possibly TRBD2 for D (6 bases). This CDR3 has 15 residues. Looked up from germline, CDR1 is SGHRS and CDR2 is YFSETQ. Between the trimmed V and J ends, which lost 4 bases and 2 bases, there was a span of 13 bases. The CDR3 loop reads CASSPGLNTYNEQFF. The DNA of the CDR3 is TGCGCCAGCAGCCCGGGACTGAATACCTACAATGAGCAGTTCTTC. Full variable domain (rest looked up from reference TRBV5-1 and TRBJ2-1): KAGVTQTPRYLIKTRGQQVTLSCSPISGHRSVSWYQQTPGQGLQFLFEYFSETQRNKGNFPGRFSGRQFSNSRSEMNVSTLELGDSALYLCASSPGLNTYNEQFFGPGTRLTVL.

CDR3 sequence: CASSSTDRVATEAFF. The CDR3 coding sequence is TGTGCCAGCAGTTCTACGGACAGGGTGGCCACTGAAGCTTTCTTT. V and J are TRBV28 and TRBJ1-1, with 8 bases identical to TRBD1. Germline V gene data show CDR1 as MDHEN and CDR2 as SYDVKM. V trimming: 4 bases; J trimming: 4 bases; junction bases outside the gene matches: 8. This CDR3 is 15 amino acids long.

This clone came up once. At one of its ends the junction is not consistent with the germline gene, which may arise from a read error. The chain couples TRBV7-9 to TRBJ1-4, with D unclear. The CDR3 consists of 18 residues. Germline CDR1 SEHNR, CDR2 FQNEAQ (reference sequence). The CDR3 sequence is CASAKTGGITATYEKLFF. The CDR3 bases are TGTGCCAGCGCGAAGACCGGAGGGATTACGGCAACTTATGAAAAACTGTTTTTT.

This clone was observed a single time. The CDR3 DNA follows: TGTGCCAGCAGCCAGGGACAGGGTTTTGAGACCCAGTACTTC. It encodes CASSQGQGFETQYF. J is TRBJ2-5 and V is TRBV3-1 (or the pseudogene TRBV3-2), with 9 bases identical to TRBD1. Germline CDR1 is LGHDT and CDR2 is YNNKEL (reference sequence). V shed 3 bases and J 5 bases; nucleotides not matched to a gene: 4. This CDR3 has 14 residues.

This clone came up once. J is TRBJ2-1 and V is TRBV6-5; maybe TRBD1 (5 bases). Trimming shortened V by 8 bases and J by 5 bases, and 10 bases separated the two germline ends. This CDR3 has 12 amino acids. CDR1 and CDR2 (germline): MNHEY, SVGAGI. The CDR3 here is CASQTVHNEQFF. In nucleotides, the CDR3 is TGTGCCAGCCAGACAGTCCACAATGAGCAGTTCTTC.

The V call is TRBV18, the J call TRBJ1-2; tentatively, D is TRBD1 (5 bases). The V end lost 2 bases, the J end lost 4 bases, and 14 bases lay between the germline ends. Germline-derived CDR1 and CDR2 are KGHSH and LQKENI. The CDR3 runs 15 residues. In DNA form, the CDR3 reads TGTGCCAGCTCACCAGGGCAGGGCATAGTCTATGGCTACACCTTC. Protein sequence: CASSPGQGIVYGYTF.